One sample yielded the 27 T cell receptor beta chains listed below, sequenced in a study of early T cells in non-severe SARS-CoV-2 infection. TCRdb re-called the 5' RACE reads with MiXCR, one entry per CDR3 protein. The sample consists of 37,000 or so distinct CDR3 sequences, approximately 4.8% of them appearing once. Sequenced sample: whole blood. These receptors all stem from an adult who was a healthcare worker with PCR-confirmed SARS-CoV-2 infection or an uninfected control (not recorded which).

The chain recombines TRBV6-4 with TRBJ1-4, with 7 positions matching TRBD1. The CDR3 sequence is 15 residues long. The ends lost 3 bases at V and 4 bases at J; junction bases unmatched: 5. Germline lookup yields CDR1 MRHNA and CDR2 SNTAGT. Here the CDR3 DNA reads TGTGCCAGCAGTGATCCGACAGGGTATAATGAAAAACTGTTTTTT. Residues: CASSDPTGYNEKLFF.

This clonotype was observed many times. V usage is TRBV20-1 and J usage is TRBJ2-7, with D tentatively TRBD1 or TRBD2 (5 bases each). Germline V lookup: CDR1 DFQATT, CDR2 SNEGSKA (reference sequence). V lost 0 bases and J 2 bases, leaving 14 bases between the germline ends. The CDR3 contains 15 residues. The CDR3 nucleotides read TGCAGTGCTAGAGAACCCACTAGGGACCCCTACGAGCAGTACTTC. It specifies CSAREPTRDPYEQYF.

Only a few counts were recorded for this clonotype. The CDR3 loop is CASRKGTGGSWFF. DNA for the CDR3: TGTGCCAGCAGAAAAGGGACAGGGGGATCCTGGTTCTTC. The V call is TRBV14, the J call TRBJ2-1; 11 bases match TRBD1. The ends lost 6 bases at V and 15 bases at J; junction bases unmatched: 10. Germline-derived CDR1 and CDR2 are SGHDN and FVKESK. This CDR3 spans 13 amino acids.

This clonotype turned up a few times. The chain combines TRBV6-1 with TRBJ1-5; D call uncertain. The CDR3 is made up of 14 amino acids. V lost 1 base and J 9 bases, leaving 13 bases between the germline ends. Germline V gene lookup returns CDR1 MNHNS and CDR2 SASEGT. CDR3: CASSEGGKGRPQHF. In DNA, the CDR3 is TGTGCCAGCAGTGAAGGAGGGAAGGGAAGGCCCCAGCATTTT.

The rearrangement uses TRBV4-1 and TRBJ2-7; 10 positions agree with TRBD1. After removal of 1 base from V and 5 bases from J, the junction contained 5 bases not matched to a gene. Germline-derived CDR1 and CDR2 are MGHRA and YSYEKL. The CDR3 is made up of 15 amino acids. CDR3 sequence reads: CASSQVGDRGNEQYF. The DNA for the CDR3 is TGCGCCAGCAGCCAAGTTGGGGACAGGGGCAACGAGCAGTACTTC.

This clonotype was seen repeatedly, ten times or more. This chain connects TRBV29-1 to TRBJ1-1; unclear D gene. V was shortened by 4 bases and J by 5 bases, with 8 bases between the two germline ends. The CDR3 sequence is 11 residues long. Per germline, CDR1 SQVTM and CDR2 ANQGSEA. The CDR3 coding sequence is TGCAGCGTTGGTGAGGGAACTGAAGCTTTCTTT. Residues: CSVGEGTEAFF.

This clonotype was recorded many times. The rearrangement links TRBV29-1 to TRBJ2-3; 13 positions match TRBD2. The CDR3 is 16 amino acids. J gave up 4 bases and V 6 bases, and 10 bases lay outside the gene matches. In germline, CDR1 is SQVTM, CDR2 ANQGSEA. In nucleotides, the CDR3 is TGCAGCGTCCGACAGACTAGCGGGGGGTTTCCAGATACGCAGTATTTT. As protein: CSVRQTSGGFPDTQYF.

The table lists this clonotype with many counts. The chain's CDR3 is CSVDENPYNEQFF. The CDR3 nucleotides are TGCAGCGTTGACGAGAATCCCTACAATGAGCAGTTCTTC. This chain links TRBV29-1 with TRBJ2-1; D call uncertain. Germline V CDR1 and CDR2: SQVTM, ANQGSEA. Trimming removed 3 bases at V and 2 bases at J, with 8 bases between. CDR3 size: 13 residues.

There are a few counts of this clonotype. This chain uses TRBV28 with TRBJ2-7; D possibly corresponds to TRBD1 (5 bases). CDR3 length: 16 residues. Germline-derived CDR1 and CDR2 are MDHEN and SYDVKM. V was clipped by 4 bases and J by 0 bases, with 16 bases between them. CDR3 bases: TGTGCCAGCAGTTCGACAGCGCGTATACACTCCTACGAGCAGTACTTC. Translating gives CASSSTARIHSYEQYF.

This clonotype turned up a few times. This rearrangement joins TRBV7-2 to TRBJ2-7; D uncertain. CDR3 length: 15 amino acids. Germline assignment: CDR1 SGHTA and CDR2 FQGNSA. The germline V and J ends were trimmed by 8 bases and 0 bases, with 17 bases remaining between them. CDR3 residues: CASALPAPHSYEQYF. CDR3 coding DNA: TGTGCCAGCGCCCTACCGGCCCCGCACTCCTACGAGCAGTACTTC.

This clonotype was recorded at least ten times. The chain joins TRBV12-2 to TRBJ2-3. TRBV12-2 is classified as a pseudogene. The CDR3 loop spans 12 amino acids. The CDR3 is CASRPTTDTQYF. In nucleotides, the CDR3 is TGTGCAAGTCGCCCAACCACAGATACGCAGTATTTT.

This clonotype turned up a few times. CDR3 nucleotide sequence: TGCAGTGCGGGAGACAGGGGGCTCACAGATACGCAGTATTTT. This codes for CSAGDRGLTDTQYF. The gene calls are TRBV20-1 and TRBJ2-3; TRBD1 matches 10 bases. Unmatched junction bases numbered 5, after V lost 6 bases and J lost 2 bases. The CDR3 has 14 residues. Germline-derived CDR1 and CDR2 are DFQATT and SNEGSKA (reference sequence).

There are many counts of this clonotype. The chain recombines TRBV20-1 with TRBJ2-5, with 8 positions matching TRBD2. CDR1 and CDR2 from the germline V gene are DFQATT and SNEGSKA (reference sequence). This CDR3 comprises 14 residues. V shed 3 bases and J 1 base; nucleotides not matched to a gene: 4. CDR3 residues: CSASIGLAQETQYF. CDR3 DNA sequence: TGCAGTGCTAGCATCGGACTAGCCCAAGAGACCCAGTACTTC.

CDR3 in amino acids: CASRTTGFYEQYF. The CDR3 DNA is TGTGCCAGCAGAACCACAGGGTTCTACGAGCAGTACTTC. The V call is TRBV6-2 or TRBV6-3, the J call TRBJ2-7; tentative D call: TRBD1 (6 bases). Trimming removed 6 bases at V and 3 bases at J, with 12 bases between. The CDR3 is made up of 13 amino acids. Germline V CDR1 and CDR2: MNHEY, SVGEGT.

This clonotype was counted at least ten times. The chain recombines TRBV12-3 or TRBV12-4 with TRBJ1-5; TRBD1 aligns across 9 bases. V trimming: 6 bases; J trimming: 1 base; junction bases outside the gene matches: 7. This CDR3 contains 16 residues. DNA of the CDR3: TGTGCCAGCAGGGCAGAGACAGGGGGGAGCAATCAGCCCCAGCATTTT. Residues: CASRAETGGSNQPQHF.

The rearrangement links TRBV20-1 to TRBJ2-3, with 8 bases matching TRBD1. Trimming took 6 bases from V and 6 from J; bases not matched to a gene: 14. This CDR3 has 15 amino acids. Looked up from germline, CDR1 is DFQATT and CDR2 is SNEGSKA (reference sequence). The CDR3 DNA sequence: TGCAGTGCCCCCGAGGCCACAGGGGGAGTGGATACGCAGTATTTT. Its translation: CSAPEATGGVDTQYF.

The chain is built from TRBV12-3 or TRBV12-4 and TRBJ1-1, with 7 bases matching TRBD1. The CDR3 spans 17 residues. V was pared by 3 bases and J by 0 bases, with 10 bases of the junction left unmatched. The CDR3 nucleotides are TGTGCCAGCAGTTTTAATGAGGGGGCTGGCATGAACACTGAAGCTTTCTTT. This gives the protein CASSFNEGAGMNTEAFF.

This clonotype was seen many times. The chain joins TRBV5-4 to TRBJ2-1; TRBD1 aligns across 11 bases. The CDR3 has 17 residues. The V segment lost 3 bases and the J segment 6 bases; nucleotides outside the gene matches: 11. Germline assignment: CDR1 SGHNT and CDR2 YYREEE (reference sequence). The CDR3 nucleotides are TGTGCCAGCAGCTGGGGAAGGACAGGGGGCGCTCCCAATGAGCAGTTCTTC. This codes for CASSWGRTGGAPNEQFF.

The rearrangement joins TRBV3-2 to TRBJ2-3; the table's TRBD2 call for D was not verified on the DNA. TRBV3-2 is tagged as a pseudogene. The CDR3 has 16 amino acids. DNA of the CDR3: TGTGCCAGCAGCCTTCGACTAGCTGCGAGCACAGATACGCAGTATTTT. Translated: CASSLRLAASTDTQYF.

This clonotype was counted at least ten times. The chain combines TRBV6-6 with TRBJ2-2, with a possible D match to TRBD1 (5 bases). Germline values: CDR1 MNHNY, CDR2 SVGAGI (reference sequence). The CDR3 has 16 residues. V gave up 2 bases and J gave up 3 bases, with 13 bases separating them. CDR3 coding DNA: TGTGCCAGCAGTTACGAGGCAGGGCGCTACACCGGGGAGCTGTTTTTT. It translates to CASSYEAGRYTGELFF.

This clonotype was detected only a few times. The chain recombines TRBV7-2 with TRBJ2-3; the match to TRBD2 covers 10 bases. The germline CDR1 and CDR2 sequences are SGHTA and FQGNSA. The V gene end was trimmed by 5 bases and the J gene end by 4 bases; junction bases not matched to a gene: 9. CDR3 length: 16 amino acids. CDR3: CASSMKRGGRADTQYF. The CDR3, as DNA: TGTGCCAGCAGCATGAAGCGGGGGGGCCGGGCAGATACGCAGTATTTT.

Within the sample, this clonotype is medium-sized. The chain uses TRBV2 and TRBJ2-1, with TRBD2 identical over 7 bases. CDR1 SNHLY and CDR2 FYNNEI come from the germline V gene. This CDR3 contains 14 residues. V was clipped by 5 bases and J by 9 bases; unmatched bases: 10. CDR3 in DNA: TGTGCCAGCAGTTCCCTAACTAGCGCCAGTGAGCAGTTCTTC. Its translation: CASSSLTSASEQFF.

Many counts were recorded for this clonotype. The rearrangement links TRBV20-1 to TRBJ2-1, with 11 bases fitting TRBD2. V gave up 0 bases and J gave up 9 bases; unmatched junction bases: 7. The CDR3 is made up of 15 amino acids. Per germline, CDR1 DFQATT and CDR2 SNEGSKA (reference sequence). CDR3 nucleotide sequence: TGCAGTGCTAGAGATGCGGAGCTAGCGGGAGGTGAGCAGTTCTTC. Translation: CSARDAELAGGEQFF.

This clonotype appeared a few times. The rearrangement uses TRBV6-5 and TRBJ1-5; 7 nucleotides agree with TRBD1. The CDR3 runs 14 residues. CDR1 and CDR2 (germline): MNHEY, SVGAGI. V was clipped by 6 bases and J by 3 bases; unmatched bases: 5. The CDR3 region has the DNA TGTGCCAGCAGACCTACAGGGGTCAATCAGCCCCAGCATTTT. Translated: CASRPTGVNQPQHF.

This clonotype was seen repeatedly, ten times or more. The CDR3 DNA reads TGTGCCAGCAGTTTACACTATAGCAATCAGCCCCAGCATTTT. This codes for CASSLHYSNQPQHF. The V gene is TRBV28, the J gene TRBJ1-5; D not certain. V lost 2 bases and J 0 bases, leaving 5 bases between the germline ends. This CDR3 region has 14 residues. The germline CDR1 and CDR2 sequences are MDHEN and SYDVKM.

This clonotype has a count of ten or more. This rearrangement joins TRBV7-3 to TRBJ2-7; unclear D gene. There are 13 residues in the CDR3. Germline-derived CDR1 and CDR2 are SGHTA and FQGTGA. Trimming took off 5 bases at V and 3 bases at J, with 11 bases between the two ends. CDR3 loop: CASSPGPGYEQYF. CDR3 DNA sequence: TGTGCCAGCAGCCCCGGACCCGGCTACGAGCAGTACTTC.

The sample holds many counts of this clonotype. The chain combines TRBV30 with TRBJ2-1; no definite D call. Trimming left V 4 bases short and J 7 bases short, with 8 bases between. Germline values: CDR1 GTSNPN, CDR2 SVGIG (reference sequence). This CDR3 spans 11 amino acids. This chain's CDR3 is CAWNSWNEQFF. The CDR3 bases are TGTGCCTGGAATAGTTGGAATGAGCAGTTCTTC.